The 23 T cell receptor beta chains in this list originate from one sample, sequenced in a study of graft-versus-host responses after intestinal transplantation. Generated by immunoSEQ multiplex PCR, the TCRdb table keeps only in-frame clones and is missing some. The sample holds about 6,900 clones, approximately 25% seen once. This specimen was alloreactive CD4+ T cells from a mixed lymphocyte reaction culture, taken before transplantation. Subset reported: CFSE-low proliferating T cells sorted from roughly 6-day pre-transplant mixed lymphocyte reaction (GvH or HvG direction). Every receptor here comes from a human patient who was an organ donor for intestinal transplantation.

This clone is a singleton in its sample. The CDR3 DNA is TGTGCCTGGAGTGTAAGGGCTAGCGGGGTTGATACGCAGTATTTT. As protein: CAWSVRASGVDTQYF. The chain is built from TRBV30 and TRBJ2-3; 9 bases are shared with TRBD2. V lost 0 bases to trimming and J lost 6 bases; unmatched junction nucleotides: 7. Germline CDR1 and CDR2: GTSNPN and SVGIG (reference sequence). The CDR3 runs to 15 residues.

This clone is labeled as medium-sized. The chain recombines TRBV5-8 with TRBJ2-1; D call uncertain. The CDR3 length is 9 residues. V lost 2 bases and J 12 bases, leaving 3 bases between the germline ends. Germline loops: CDR1 SGHTS, CDR2 YDEGEE. This CDR3 reads CASSLGQFF. CDR3 sequence (DNA): TGTGCCAGCAGCTTAGGGCAGTTCTTC.

This chain connects TRBV7-9 to TRBJ2-2, with 8 positions matching TRBD1. The CDR3 runs to 16 residues. V lost 5 bases to trimming and J lost 0 bases; unmatched junction nucleotides: 5. From germline, CDR1 is SEHNR and CDR2 FQNEAQ (reference sequence). The CDR3 here is CASSARTGPNTGELFF. In DNA form, the CDR3 reads TGTGCCAGCAGCGCCAGGACAGGGCCGAACACCGGGGAGCTGTTTTTT.

This chain links TRBV29-1 with TRBJ2-1; D uncertain. Trimming cost V 4 bases and J 9 bases, with 10 bases left between them. Germline assignment: CDR1 SQVTM and CDR2 ANQGSEA. This CDR3 is 11 amino acids long. CDR3 DNA: TGCAGCGTTGTAGAACCCGGTGAGCAGTTCTTC. Amino acid sequence: CSVVEPGEQFF.

This clone was seen a handful of times. J is TRBJ2-5 and V is TRBV9; 8 bases align to TRBD2. The CDR3 covers 13 residues. Germline lookup yields CDR1 SGDLS and CDR2 YYNGEE. Losses at the gene ends were 2 bases for V and 5 bases for J; bases not matched to a gene: 2. The CDR3: CASSVSGSETQYF. CDR3 sequence (DNA): TGTGCCAGCAGCGTGAGCGGGAGTGAGACCCAGTACTTC.

V is TRBV28 and J is TRBJ2-2, with D maybe TRBD1 (5 bases). This CDR3 contains 15 residues. The germline CDR1 and CDR2 sequences are MDHEN and SYDVKM. The ends were cut back, 3 bases at V and 3 bases at J, with 11 bases in the middle. CDR3 in DNA: TGTGCCAGCAGTTTTGCAGGGTTGGACACCGGGGAGCTGTTTTTT. Translation: CASSFAGLDTGELFF.

The chain uses TRBV25-1 and TRBJ2-3; either TRBD1 or TRBD2 may fit D (6 bases each). V lost 3 bases, J lost 3 bases, and 10 bases lay in between. Germline CDR1 MGHDK, CDR2 SYGVNS. This CDR3 region has 14 residues. CDR3 DNA: TGTGCCAGCAGTGATGGAGGGGGTACAGATACGCAGTATTTT. Residues: CASSDGGGTDTQYF.

A single count supports this clone. It may be a read error: a sequence one base away is much more abundant. The V gene is TRBV30, the J gene TRBJ2-7; perhaps TRBD2 as D (7 bases). Germline V gene data show CDR1 as GTSNPN and CDR2 as SVGIG (reference sequence). There are 13 residues in the CDR3. With 5 bases removed from V and 6 bases from J, the gap between germline ends came to 17 bases. CDR3 loop: CAWGRGATCEQYF. CDR3 nucleotide sequence: TGTGCCTGGGGACGGGGGGCAACCTGCGAGCAGTACTTC.

The J gene is TRBJ2-3, the V gene TRBV11-2; 8 bases are shared with TRBD2. CDR1 SGHAT and CDR2 FQNNGV come from the germline V gene. The V and J ends lost 1 base and 4 bases, in that order; junction bases with no gene match: 7. CDR3 length equals 16 residues. CDR3 amino acids: CASSLAGGPSADTQYF. CDR3 sequence (DNA): TGTGCCAGCAGCTTAGCGGGGGGGCCTAGCGCAGATACGCAGTATTTT. Using reference TRBV11-2 and TRBJ2-3 for the parts outside the CDR3, the full variable domain is EAGVAQSPRYKIIEKRQSVAFWCNPISGHATLYWYQQILGQGPKLLIQFQNNGVVDDSQLPKDRFSAERLKGVDSTLKIQPAKLEDSAVYLCASSLAGGPSADTQYFGPGTRLTVL.

V is TRBV4-2 and J is TRBJ1-5; no definite D call. V was cut by 0 bases and J by 6 bases, with 12 bases left in between. CDR1 LGHNA and CDR2 YNFKEQ come from the germline V gene. CDR3 length: 15 amino acids. This chain's CDR3 is CASSQETVWGQPQHF. CDR3 coding DNA: TGTGCCAGCAGCCAAGAAACAGTGTGGGGTCAGCCCCAGCATTTT.

The sample holds a few counts of this clone. The chain links TRBV7-2 to TRBJ2-3; D is unclear. There are 14 residues in the CDR3. Germline V gene lookup returns CDR1 SGHTA and CDR2 FQGNSA. V was cut by 5 bases and J by 4 bases, with 13 bases left in between. The CDR3 DNA sequence: TGTGCCAGCAGCCCGGGCCCCAGGCCAGATACGCAGTATTTT. Translation: CASSPGPRPDTQYF.

This clone has just a few counts. The V gene is TRBV2, the J gene TRBJ2-2; TRBD2 is a possible D gene (6 bases). Looked up from germline, CDR1 is SNHLY and CDR2 is FYNNEI. Trimming took off 8 bases at V and 2 bases at J, with 15 bases between the two ends. CDR3 length equals 15 residues. CDR3 in amino acids: CASGRGAVNTGELFF. The CDR3 coding sequence is TGTGCCAGCGGGCGGGGCGCGGTAAACACCGGGGAGCTGTTTTTT.

The genes are TRBV7-2 and TRBJ1-1, with D possibly being TRBD1 (5 bases). The CDR3 has 16 amino acids. V was clipped by 1 base and J by 5 bases, with 17 bases between them. Germline V CDR1 and CDR2: SGHTA, FQGNSA. CDR3 in amino acids: CASSLGWEPGRTEAFF. The CDR3 DNA is TGTGCCAGCAGCTTAGGGTGGGAGCCAGGGCGGACTGAAGCTTTCTTT.

Details on this clone: With a much larger clone just one base away, this may be a read error. CDR3 loop: CSSSSLTGTQPQHF. In DNA, the CDR3 is TGTTCCAGCAGTTCCCTAACAGGTACTCAGCCCCAGCATTTT. The rearrangement joins TRBV6-5 to TRBJ1-5; maybe TRBD1 (5 bases). The length of the CDR3 is 14 residues. Germline assignment: CDR1 MNHEY and CDR2 SVGAGI.

This clone showed up just a few times. This chain connects TRBV29-1 to TRBJ2-5, with D possibly TRBD2 on 5 matching bases. Germline lookup yields CDR1 SQVTM and CDR2 ANQGSEA. Trimming shortened V by 4 bases and J by 4 bases, and 16 bases separated the two germline ends. The CDR3 is 14 amino acids. The CDR3 nucleotides are TGCAGCGTTGCCCGGGGTTTGGGCCTAGAGACCCAGTACTTC. It encodes CSVARGLGLETQYF. The full variable domain, its missing parts supplied by reference TRBV29-1 and TRBJ2-5, is SAVISQKPSRDICQRGTSLTIQCQVDSQVTMMFWYRQQPGQSLTLIATANQGSEATYESGFVIDKFPISRPNLTFSTLTVSNMSPEDSSIYLCSVARGLGLETQYFGPGTRLLVL.

Comments on this clone: One junction end disagrees with the germline gene, perhaps due to a read error. V usage is TRBV6-5 and J usage is TRBJ2-7; maybe TRBD2 (7 bases). The CDR3 covers 15 residues. Germline CDR1 MNHEY, CDR2 SVGAGI. The CDR3 loop is CASSGGAGIAYEQYF. As DNA, the CDR3 is TGCGCCAGCAGTGGGGGGGCAGGGATAGCCTACGAGCAGTACTTC.

Worth noting for this clone: A read error is possible here, since a much larger clone lies one base away. In this CDR3 the conserved last residue, phenylalanine or tryptophan, is missing, so a read error is likely. The chain carries TRBV29-1 and TRBJ1-1; D call uncertain. The CDR3 length is 14 residues. V shed 0 bases and J shed 2 bases, with 10 bases lying between them. Germline V gives CDR1 SQVTM, CDR2 ANQGSEA. The CDR3, as DNA: TGCAGCGTTGAAGACAGGAGAGGAAACACTGAAGCTTTCCTT. Its translation: CSVEDRRGNTEAFL.

This clone was recorded a few times. This sequence joins TRBV5-1 and TRBJ2-5; no clear D. CDR1 is SGHRS, CDR2 YFSETQ, per germline. The CDR3 loop spans 12 amino acids. V gave up 9 bases and J gave up 0 bases, with 9 bases separating them. The CDR3 sequence is CATRPDQETQYF. The CDR3 DNA is TGCGCCACCAGGCCTGACCAAGAGACCCAGTACTTC. The entire variable domain, with the rest obtained from reference TRBV5-1 and TRBJ2-5, is as follows: KAGVTQTPRYLIKTRGQQVTLSCSPISGHRSVSWYQQTPGQGLQFLFEYFSETQRNKGNFPGRFSGRQFSNSRSEMNVSTLELGDSALYLCATRPDQETQYFGPGTRLLVL.

In regard to this clone: Given a far larger clone just one base away, this is likely a sequencing read error. The J gene is TRBJ1-5, the V gene TRBV19, with 10 bases fitting TRBD1. The CDR3 is 15 amino acids. Germline V lookup: CDR1 LNHDA, CDR2 SQIVND (reference sequence). CDR3 DNA: TGTGCCAGTATTACCCGGACAGGGGGGGATCAGTCCCAGCATTTT. Its translation is CASITRTGGDQSQHF.

The chain recombines TRBV11-3 with TRBJ2-7; perhaps TRBD2 as D (6 bases). Germline assignment: CDR1 SGHNT and CDR2 YENEEA. V lost 0 bases to trimming and J lost 5 bases, with 14 bases between them. This CDR3 has 15 residues. CDR3 sequence (DNA): TGTGCCAGCAGCTTAGATCCGGGACTCAGTGACGAGCAGTACTTC. Its protein is CASSLDPGLSDEQYF.

This rearrangement joins TRBV29-1 to TRBJ2-3; D is ambiguous. Germline V CDR1 and CDR2: SQVTM, ANQGSEA. There are 14 residues in the CDR3. The V end lost 4 bases, the J end lost 0 bases, and 11 bases lay between the germline ends. The CDR3 loop reads CSVGAGGSTDTQYF. CDR3 bases: TGCAGCGTTGGTGCAGGCGGAAGCACAGATACGCAGTATTTT.

This clone was seen only a few times. The chain joins TRBV7-2 to TRBJ2-1; tentatively, D is TRBD1 (6 bases). Trimming took off 6 bases at V and 0 bases at J, with 6 bases between the two ends. Germline values: CDR1 SGHTA, CDR2 FQGNSA. The CDR3 covers 13 residues. The CDR3 reads CASRDSSYNEQFF. In DNA, the CDR3 is TGTGCCAGCAGGGACAGCTCCTACAATGAGCAGTTCTTC.

The chain employs TRBV19 and TRBJ2-1; TRBD2 agrees at 12 bases. This CDR3 comprises 17 residues. Per the germline V gene, CDR1 is LNHDA and CDR2 is SQIVND (reference sequence). J lost 4 bases, V lost 6 bases, and 10 bases had no gene match. CDR3 loop: CASRPGLAGWVYNEQFF. The CDR3, as DNA: TGTGCCAGTAGGCCGGGACTAGCGGGTTGGGTGTACAATGAGCAGTTCTTC.